These T cell receptor beta chains were read from a single sample in a study of CD8 T cells in ankylosing spondylitis. MiXCR was run by TCRdb on the 5' RACE reads, yielding one entry per CDR3 protein. In the table there are 250,000 to 350,000 distinct CDR3 sequences, roughly 8% of which are singletons. The sequenced sample consisted of blood, either unsorted or a sorted T cell fraction (not recorded which). These receptors originate from a male donor with ankylosing spondylitis. Both conserved end residues are part of each CDR3.

14,TRBV5-6,TRBJ2-1,CASSEFMRGNEQFF
14,TRBV11-3,TRBJ2-3,CAIRDRVLSDTQYF
11,TRBV5-1,TRBJ1-1,CASSLASEAFF
15,TRBV11-1,TRBJ2-1,CASSLVRDAYNEQFF
16,TRBV12-3/TRBV12-4,TRBJ2-3,CASSFIRDRVTDTQYF
16,TRBV13,TRBJ2-1,CASSLSGRARYNEQFF
14,TRBV2,TRBJ1-1,CASSASAPEGEAFF
14,TRBV3-1,TRBJ2-2,CASSRRQGSGELFF
14,TRBV12-3/TRBV12-4,TRBJ1-1,CASSFGGEDTEAFF
19,TRBV4-1,TRBJ2-1,CASSQDGLGEPQYYNEQFF
15,TRBV24-1,TRBJ1-3,CATSEAGTAGNTIYF
14,TRBV24-1,TRBJ2-7,CATSDHTRSYEQYF
15,TRBV28,TRBJ1-1,CASSFLPGQGAVAFF
15,TRBV6-2/TRBV6-3,TRBJ2-1,CASRQLAGGPNEQFF
14,TRBV29-1,TRBJ2-2,CSVASRLATGELFF
15,TRBV12-3/TRBV12-4,TRBJ2-7,CASSSKTSRVYEQYF
15,TRBV7-9,TRBJ1-6,CASSLNAGGNSPLHF
14,TRBV10-3,TRBJ2-2,CAISELGRTGELFF
15,TRBV28,TRBJ2-7,CASRLGTSGRREQYF
15,TRBV18,TRBJ1-5,CASSQNPGHLEPQHF
13,TRBV5-1,TRBJ2-7,CASSRSSNGEQYF
16,TRBV7-9,TRBJ2-3,CASSSGVAGDSDTQYF
16,TRBV27,TRBJ2-2,CASTPATGVVAGELFF
13,TRBV4-3,TRBJ2-1,CASSQEREGEQFF
17,TRBV30,TRBJ2-3,CAWSVPTGTSGTDTQYF